This T cell receptor beta chain was profiled in a study of T-cell memory formation after mild COVID-19. Whole-study results and caveats: Clones that got smaller from day 15 to 85 had even CD4/CD8, while clones growing later tipped toward CD4+.

Via MiXCR, TCRdb re-called the 5' RACE reads, giving one row per CDR3 protein. Among hundreds of thousands of distinct CDR3 sequences listed, 20% to 25% were seen once. This clonotype was observed a handful of times. Its specificity is not known. The sequenced sample consisted of PBMCs or a T cell subset sorted from them (not recorded which). This receptor was taken from an adult woman who had mild COVID-19 (a few samples of this study predate the infection). Cell type and time point are not known.

DNA of the CDR3: TGCGCCAGCAGCCAAGCTGGCCGCACTATTGGGCTGTACACCGGGGAGCTGTTTTTT. Encoded protein: CASSQAGRTIGLYTGELFF. This chain uses TRBV4-3 with TRBJ2-2; no reliable D call. The CDR3 length is 19 residues. Germline V lookup: CDR1 LGHNA, CDR2 YSLEER. Trimming left V 1 base short and J 3 bases short, with 21 bases between.